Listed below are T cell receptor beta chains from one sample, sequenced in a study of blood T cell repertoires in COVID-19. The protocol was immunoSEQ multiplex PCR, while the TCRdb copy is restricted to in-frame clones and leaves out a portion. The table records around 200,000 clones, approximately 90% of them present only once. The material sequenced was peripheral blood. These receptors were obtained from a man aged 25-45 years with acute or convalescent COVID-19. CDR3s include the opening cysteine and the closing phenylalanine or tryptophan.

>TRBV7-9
CASSFGQDNIIYGYTF
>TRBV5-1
CASSLDRNQPQHF
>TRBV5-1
CASSWETDYGYTF
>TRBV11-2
CASSPTGGTEAFF
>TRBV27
CASSSPGQGGNEQFF
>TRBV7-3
CASSPSLALPGDTQYF
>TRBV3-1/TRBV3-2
CASSQLSGGAGEQYF
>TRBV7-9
CASSASPLGRAYRKLFF
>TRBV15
CATSSGRTTYNEQFF
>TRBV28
CASRPPTGQGYF
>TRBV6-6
CASSTGGENQPQHF
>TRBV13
CASSLKARASYGYTF
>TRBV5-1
CASSLNAGGPGETQYF
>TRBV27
CASSFRTENTEAFF
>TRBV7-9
CASSLGGNEKLFF
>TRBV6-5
CAVGTGNTEAFF
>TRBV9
CASSVDSGVYNEQFF
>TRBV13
CASSPQDRLGGYTF
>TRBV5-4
CASSNSLGRNTEAFF
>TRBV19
CASSIEFAGHGNTIYF
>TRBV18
CASSSSQGANNSPLHF
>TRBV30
CACIRTTGYTF
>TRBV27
CASSFIAGETYEQYF
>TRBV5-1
CASSLGSGQGGYGYTF
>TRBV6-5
CASTLQSTEAFF
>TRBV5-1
CASSLGDGGPETQYF
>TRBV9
CASSVATGLGYGYTF